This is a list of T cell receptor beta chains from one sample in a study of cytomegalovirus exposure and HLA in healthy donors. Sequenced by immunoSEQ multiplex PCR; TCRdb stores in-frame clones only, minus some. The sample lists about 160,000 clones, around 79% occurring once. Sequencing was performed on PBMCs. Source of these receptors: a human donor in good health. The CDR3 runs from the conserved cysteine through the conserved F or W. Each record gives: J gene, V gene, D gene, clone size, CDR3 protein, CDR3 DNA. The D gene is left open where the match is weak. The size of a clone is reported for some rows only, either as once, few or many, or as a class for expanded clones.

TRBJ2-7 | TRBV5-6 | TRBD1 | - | CASSPGQGLYEQYF | TGTGCCAGCAGTCCGGGACAGGGGTTGTATGAGCAGTACTTC
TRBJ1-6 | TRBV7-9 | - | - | CASSLGLGPRSYLHF | TGTGCCAGCAGCTTAGGCTTGGGCCCACGCTCCTACCTCCACTTT
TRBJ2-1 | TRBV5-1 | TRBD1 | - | CASSSGQGGYNEQFF | TGCGCCAGCTCCTCGGGACAGGGGGGATACAATGAGCAGTTCTTC
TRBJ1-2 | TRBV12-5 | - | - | CASDRGVYGYTF | TGTGCTAGCGACCGCGGGGTCTATGGCTACACCTTC
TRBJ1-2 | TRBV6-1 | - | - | CASSEPGIYGYTF | TGTGCCAGCAGTGAACCAGGGATCTATGGCTACACCTTC
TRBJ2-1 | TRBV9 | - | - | CASSAPPRHEQFF | TGTGCCAGCAGCGCCCCCCCCAGGCATGAGCAGTTCTTC
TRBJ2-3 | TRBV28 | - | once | CASSGFGNKYF | TGTGCCAGCAGCGGGTTCGGAAATAAGTATTTT
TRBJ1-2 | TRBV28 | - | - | CASSLTALWGYTF | TGTGCCAGCAGTTTGACAGCCCTGTGGGGCTACACCTTC
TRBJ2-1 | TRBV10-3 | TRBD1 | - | CAISDIRDRFRSYNEQFF | TGTGCCATCAGTGACATCCGGGACAGGTTTCGCTCCTACAATGAGCAGTTCTTC
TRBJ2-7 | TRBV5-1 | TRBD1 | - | CASSLFGTGNPYEQYF | TGCGCCAGCAGCTTGTTCGGGACAGGGAATCCCTACGAGCAGTACTTC
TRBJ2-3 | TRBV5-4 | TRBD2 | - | CASSRGWASGGAKSDTQYF | TGTGCCAGCAGCCGTGGATGGGCTAGCGGGGGGGCCAAGTCAGATACGCAGTATTTT
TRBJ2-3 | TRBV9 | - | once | CASSVQQASTDTQYF | TGTGCCAGCAGCGTACAACAGGCTAGCACAGATACGCAGTATTTT
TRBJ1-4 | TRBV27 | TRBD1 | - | CASSLKPGQRGEKLFF | TGTGCCAGCAGTTTAAAACCGGGACAGCGGGGGGAAAAACTGTTTTTT
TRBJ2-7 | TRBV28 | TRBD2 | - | CASETGTSLSEQYF | TGTGCCAGCGAAACCGGGACTAGCCTCAGCGAGCAGTACTTC
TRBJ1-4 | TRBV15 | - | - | CATSRALNRGIGTNEKLFF | TGTGCCACCAGCAGAGCGCTTAATAGGGGGATCGGGACTAATGAAAAACTGTTTTTT
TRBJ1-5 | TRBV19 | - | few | CASSLPGQPNQPQHF | TGTGCCAGTAGTCTTCCAGGACAGCCCAATCAGCCCCAGCATTTT
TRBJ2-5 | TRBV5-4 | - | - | CASSSPQIQETQYF | TGTGCCAGCAGCTCCCCCCAGATCCAAGAGACCCAGTACTTC
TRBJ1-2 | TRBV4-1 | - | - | CASSQEEGYFYGYTF | TGCGCCAGCAGCCAAGAAGAGGGTTATTTCTATGGCTACACCTTC
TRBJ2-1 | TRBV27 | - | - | CASSFPGGYEQFF | TGTGCCAGCAGTTTCCCTGGGGGCTATGAGCAGTTCTTC
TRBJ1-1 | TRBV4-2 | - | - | CASSQDGQGTNTEAFF | TGTGCCAGCAGCCAAGATGGGCAGGGAACGAACACTGAAGCTTTCTTT
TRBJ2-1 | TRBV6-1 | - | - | CASSATTSMNEQFF | TGTGCCAGCAGTGCAACGACTAGTATGAATGAGCAGTTCTTC
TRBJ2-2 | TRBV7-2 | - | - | CASSFLRNTGELFF | TGTGCCAGCAGCTTCCTTCGGAACACCGGGGAGCTGTTTTTT
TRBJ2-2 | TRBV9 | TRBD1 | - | CASSGRGTGGRTGELFF | TGTGCCAGCAGCGGACGAGGGACAGGGGGCCGCACCGGGGAGCTGTTTTTT
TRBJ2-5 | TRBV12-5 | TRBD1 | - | CASGRQGAQETQYF | TGTGCTAGTGGTCGACAGGGGGCTCAAGAGACCCAGTACTTC
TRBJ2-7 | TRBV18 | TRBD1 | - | CASSPLPGQGVFYEQYF | TGTGCCAGCTCACCCTTACCGGGACAGGGGGTCTTCTACGAGCAGTACTTC
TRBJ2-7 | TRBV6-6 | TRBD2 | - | CASSFGLADYEQYF | TGTGCCAGCAGTTTTGGACTAGCGGACTACGAGCAGTACTTC
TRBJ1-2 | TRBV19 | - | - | CATLGSNGEGYTF | TGTGCGACCCTGGGGTCGAACGGGGAGGGCTACACCTTC
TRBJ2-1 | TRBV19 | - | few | CASSKETVVNEQFF | TGTGCCAGTAGTAAGGAAACAGTTGTCAATGAGCAGTTCTTC
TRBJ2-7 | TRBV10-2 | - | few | CASSNSGTGYEQYF | TGCGCCAGCAGTAACAGCGGGACAGGATACGAGCAGTACTTC
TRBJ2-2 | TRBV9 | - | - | CASSVAVNTGELFF | TGTGCCAGCAGCGTAGCGGTGAACACCGGGGAGCTGTTTTTT
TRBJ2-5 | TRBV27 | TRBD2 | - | CASSLGLGLAEETQYF | TGTGCCAGCAGTTTAGGGTTAGGACTAGCGGAAGAGACCCAGTACTTC